This entry lists 17 T cell receptor beta chains sequenced from one sample in a study of cytotoxic CD8 clonotypes in ibrutinib-treated CLL. Libraries were prepared by immunoSEQ multiplex PCR; TCRdb keeps only in-frame clonotypes and omits some of them. The sample carries 12,000 or so clones, 79% recorded once. Sequenced here: PBMCs, sampled at disease progression, from a patient treated with ibrutinib. The source of these receptors is a human donor with chronic lymphocytic leukemia.

This clone appeared once. The V and J genes are TRBV6-6 and TRBJ1-4; tentatively, D is TRBD1 (6 bases). Germline V gene data show CDR1 as MNHNY and CDR2 as SVGAGI (reference sequence). Trimming shortened V by 5 bases and J by 7 bases, and 17 bases separated the two germline ends. CDR3 length: 15 amino acids. The CDR3 DNA is TGTGCCAGCAGTATCCCAGGGGCGGGATTTGAAAAACTGTTTTTT. This codes for CASSIPGAGFEKLFF.

V and J are TRBV6-1 and TRBJ2-7; no reliable D call. The CDR3 extends over 13 amino acids. The germline V and J ends were trimmed by 7 bases and 0 bases, with 10 bases remaining between them. CDR1 and CDR2 from the germline V gene are MNHNS and SASEGT. Here the CDR3 DNA reads TGTGCCAGCACCTTCCGCGACTCCTACGAGCAGTACTTC. Amino acid sequence: CASTFRDSYEQYF.

This chain joins TRBV28 and TRBJ1-2; D gene unclear. V lost 5 bases, J lost 8 bases, and 12 bases lay in between. CDR3 size: 12 residues. The germline CDR1 and CDR2 sequences are MDHEN and SYDVKM. In nucleotides, the CDR3 is TGTGCCAGCAGTGCACTTCGCCGGGGCTACACCTTC. Protein: CASSALRRGYTF.

The chain is built from TRBV5-4 and TRBJ2-2, with D tentatively TRBD1 or TRBD2 (5 bases each). The CDR3 consists of 15 residues. Germline loops: CDR1 SGHNT, CDR2 YYREEE (reference sequence). Trimming stripped 4 bases from V and 4 bases from J, with 14 bases between. CDR3 DNA sequence: TGTGCCAGCAGCCAGGGAGCGGCTCCCACCGGGGAGCTGTTTTTT. Amino acid sequence: CASSQGAAPTGELFF.

The rearrangement uses TRBV20-1 and TRBJ2-7; maybe TRBD2 (6 bases). Germline CDR1 and CDR2: DFQATT and SNEGSKA (reference sequence). CDR3 length: 11 amino acids. The CDR3: CSVSGSYEQYF. CDR3 sequence (DNA): TGCAGCGTTAGCGGCTCCTACGAGCAGTACTTC.

The J gene is TRBJ1-4, the V gene TRBV19; tentatively, D is TRBD1 (5 bases). Trimming cost V 5 bases and J 8 bases, with 21 bases left between them. This CDR3 is 16 amino acids long. The germline V gene encodes CDR1 LNHDA and CDR2 SQIVND (reference sequence). CDR3 sequence reads: CASSVGGTRFGEKLFF. The CDR3 DNA reads as TGTGCCAGTAGTGTCGGGGGGACTAGGTTCGGCGAAAAACTGTTTTTT.

This chain connects TRBV6-5 to TRBJ2-1; TRBD2 matches at 7 bases. V lost 6 bases to trimming and J lost 5 bases; unmatched junction nucleotides: 7. The CDR3 contains 14 residues. Germline CDR1 is MNHEY and CDR2 is SVGAGI. The CDR3 protein is CASSLAVVNNEQFF. The CDR3 DNA reads as TGTGCCAGCAGCCTAGCGGTAGTGAACAATGAGCAGTTCTTC.

The chain links TRBV28 to TRBJ1-2, with 7 bases identical to TRBD1. This CDR3 spans 12 amino acids. Losses at the gene ends were 4 bases for V and 12 bases for J; bases not matched to a gene: 8. The V gene's germline CDR1 is MDHEN and CDR2 SYDVKM. The CDR3 DNA reads TGTGCCAGCAGTTCGGGGACAGTCTCCAACACCTTC. This gives the protein CASSSGTVSNTF.

The chain links TRBV2 to TRBJ1-5; D ambiguous. The V end was cut by 6 bases, the J end by 3 bases, with 9 bases between. Germline V gene lookup returns CDR1 SNHLY and CDR2 FYNNEI. The CDR3 runs to 13 residues. CDR3 residues: CASSPADNQPQHF. The CDR3 coding sequence is TGTGCCAGCAGCCCAGCGGACAATCAGCCCCAGCATTTT.

The V gene is TRBV7-6, the J gene TRBJ2-7; D unresolved. Trimming cost V 5 bases and J 3 bases, with 11 bases left between them. The germline V gene has CDR1 SGHVS and CDR2 FNYEAQ. This CDR3 is 13 amino acids long. Here the CDR3 reads CASSVTPSYEQYF. DNA of the CDR3: TGTGCCAGCAGCGTAACTCCTAGCTACGAGCAGTACTTC.

Concerning this clone itself: This specimen includes other DNA sequences encoding the same CDR3. The chain combines TRBV14 with TRBJ2-7; D is ambiguous. The CDR3 totals 11 residues. V lost 1 base and J lost 6, with 4 bases in between. Germline V gene data show CDR1 as SGHDN and CDR2 as FVKESK. The CDR3 sequence: CASSQGVEQYF. The CDR3 DNA sequence: TGTGCCAGCAGCCAAGGTGTCGAGCAGTACTTC.

The CDR3 sequence: CSVGIPANYGYTF. CDR3 DNA: TGCAGCGTTGGGATTCCGGCGAACTATGGCTACACCTTC. The chain links TRBV29-1 to TRBJ1-2; unclear D gene. V was shortened by 4 bases and J by 2 bases, with 11 bases between the two germline ends. This CDR3 is built from 13 residues. From germline, CDR1 is SQVTM and CDR2 ANQGSEA. The full variable domain, its missing parts supplied by reference TRBV29-1 and TRBJ1-2, is SAVISQKPSRDICQRGTSLTIQCQVDSQVTMMFWYRQQPGQSLTLIATANQGSEATYESGFVIDKFPISRPNLTFSTLTVSNMSPEDSSIYLCSVGIPANYGYTFGSGTRLTVV.

The rearrangement uses TRBV29-1 and TRBJ1-5; D gene uncertain. Germline values: CDR1 SQVTM, CDR2 ANQGSEA. CDR3 length: 13 amino acids. V lost 4 bases and J lost 5, with 12 bases in between. CDR3 residues: CSVAGSLDQPQHF. CDR3 coding DNA: TGCAGCGTTGCTGGGAGTCTGGATCAGCCCCAGCATTTT.

The chain carries TRBV4-2 and TRBJ2-1; D ambiguous. The V gene's germline CDR1 is LGHNA and CDR2 YNFKEQ. V shed 0 bases and J shed 9 bases, with 18 bases lying between them. This CDR3 spans 16 amino acids. The CDR3 loop is CASSQDDSWDRSEQFF. The CDR3 region has the DNA TGTGCCAGCAGCCAAGATGATTCCTGGGATAGGAGTGAGCAGTTCTTC.

The V gene is TRBV7-2, the J gene TRBJ1-1; possibly TRBD1 for D (6 bases). With 1 base removed from V and 4 bases from J, the gap between germline ends came to 13 bases. CDR1 and CDR2 (germline): SGHTA, FQGNSA. The CDR3 loop spans 15 amino acids. The DNA of the CDR3 is TGTGCCAGCAGCTTAGGTGGCAGGGGAGGCACTGAAGCTTTCTTT. This translates into CASSLGGRGGTEAFF.

The chain is built from TRBV7-3 and TRBJ2-7; D might be TRBD2 (5 bases). V was cut by 1 base and J by 2 bases, with 12 bases left in between. Germline CDR1 and CDR2: SGHTA and FQGTGA. The CDR3 has 15 residues. Here the CDR3 DNA reads TGTGCCAGCAGCTTAATGATGGGGAGCGCCTACGAGCAGTACTTC. It specifies CASSLMMGSAYEQYF. The full variable domain, completed using reference TRBV7-3 and TRBJ2-7, is GAGVSQTPSNKVTEKGKYVELRCDPISGHTALYWYRQSLGQGPEFLIYFQGTGAADDSGLPNDRFFAVRPEGSVSTLKIQRTERGDSAVYLCASSLMMGSAYEQYFGPGTRLTVT.

The chain recombines TRBV9 with TRBJ2-3, with 8 nucleotides matching TRBD2. Losses at the gene ends were 4 bases for V and 6 bases for J; bases not matched to a gene: 16. Germline V lookup: CDR1 SGDLS, CDR2 YYNGEE. This CDR3 has 17 amino acids. This CDR3 is CASSFYDRGGPWDTQYF. Here the CDR3 DNA reads TGTGCCAGCAGCTTTTATGACCGGGGGGGCCCTTGGGATACGCAGTATTTT. Variable domain in full (rest from reference TRBV9 and TRBJ2-3): DSGVTQTPKHLITATGQRVTLRCSPRSGDLSVYWYQQSLDQGLQFLIQYYNGEERAKGNILERFSAQQFPDLHSELNLSSLELGDSALYFCASSFYDRGGPWDTQYFGPGTRLTVL.